A selection of T cell receptor beta chains follows, all from one sample in a study of T-cell memory formation after mild COVID-19. TCRdb passed the 5' RACE reads through MiXCR, listing each CDR3 protein once. Of more than 300,000 distinct CDR3 sequences listed, roughly an eighth are singletons. Input material: PBMCs or a T cell subset sorted from them (not recorded which). These receptors were collected from a young man who had mild COVID-19 (a few samples of this study predate the infection). Cell type and time point are not known. CDR3s include the opening cysteine and the closing phenylalanine or tryptophan. D genes are given only for firm matches. Rows give clone size only sometimes, using once, few, many, or a class for an expanded clone.

cdr3_aa cdr3_nt clone_size cdr3_length j_call v_call d_call
CASSYSRGAVEETQYF TGTGCCAGCAGTTACTCGAGGGGGGCGGTTGAAGAGACCCAGTACTTC few 16 TRBJ2-5 TRBV6-2/TRBV6-3 .
CSAKAFSGNTIYF TGCAGTGCTAAGGCCTTCTCTGGAAACACCATATATTTT many 13 TRBJ1-3 TRBV20-1 .
CASRTGGFYEQYF TGTGCCAGCCGGACAGGGGGTTTTTACGAGCAGTACTTC . 13 TRBJ2-7 TRBV27 TRBD1
CASSLAWGGSGYTF TGCGCCAGCAGCTTGGCCTGGGGGGGCTCTGGCTACACCTTC . 14 TRBJ1-2 TRBV5-1 .
CSVDSLHRNYGYTF TGCAGCGTTGATAGCTTACATCGGAACTATGGCTACACCTTC . 14 TRBJ1-2 TRBV29-1 .
CATRAGGAPVVETQYF TGTGCCACCAGGGCCGGGGGCGCCCCCGTCGTGGAGACCCAGTACTTC few 16 TRBJ2-5 TRBV10-3 .
CSARVLGEGTDTQYF TGCAGTGCTAGAGTTTTGGGGGAAGGCACAGATACGCAGTATTTT . 15 TRBJ2-3 TRBV20-1 .
CASSLWGGAGTDTQYF TGTGCCAGCAGTCTCTGGGGGGGGGCCGGCACAGATACGCAGTATTTT few 16 TRBJ2-3 TRBV6-6 .
CASSPERVNTGELFF TGTGCCAGCTCACCGGAGCGGGTGAACACCGGGGAGCTGTTTTTT . 15 TRBJ2-2 TRBV18 .
CASSAEMDPHYEQYF TGTGCCAGCAGCGCTGAGATGGACCCCCACTACGAGCAGTACTTC . 15 TRBJ2-7 TRBV9 .
CASSRGRTGFQYF TGTGCCAGCAGCCGGGGGAGGACAGGGTTTCAGTACTTC . 13 TRBJ2-5 TRBV7-2 TRBD1
CSASGTVETQYF TGCAGTGCTAGTGGGACAGTCGAGACCCAGTACTTC few 12 TRBJ2-5 TRBV20-1 TRBD1
CASSYRQAFSGANVLTF TGTGCCAGCAGTTACCGACAGGCTTTTTCTGGGGCCAACGTCCTGACTTTC . 17 TRBJ2-6 TRBV6-5 .
CASTGVENSPLHF TGTGCCAGCACCGGGGTTGAAAATTCACCCCTCCACTTT . 13 TRBJ1-6 TRBV6-2/TRBV6-3 .
CASSAGLAGANEQFF TGTGCCAGCAGCGCAGGGCTAGCGGGAGCCAATGAGCAGTTCTTC few 15 TRBJ2-1 TRBV7-2 TRBD2
CASSPSSVPNYGYTF TGTGCCAGCAGCCCCTCTTCCGTCCCCAACTATGGCTACACCTTC once 15 TRBJ1-2 TRBV12-3/TRBV12-4 .
CASSVDGGSSYNEQFF TGTGCCAGCAGCGTAGATGGGGGGAGCTCCTACAATGAGCAGTTCTTC many 16 TRBJ2-1 TRBV9 .
CASSRNSNEKLFF TGTGCCAGCAGCCGCAACAGTAATGAAAAACTGTTTTTT few 13 TRBJ1-4 TRBV6-6 .
CSVKGAEDYGYTF TGCAGCGTAAAGGGGGCGGAGGACTATGGCTACACCTTC . 13 TRBJ1-2 TRBV29-1 TRBD1
CASSQAEQGIDGYTF TGCGCCAGCAGCCAAGCAGAGCAGGGTATAGATGGCTACACCTTC few 15 TRBJ1-2 TRBV4-1 .
CASSYSGVTYEQYF TGTGCCAGCAGTTACTCAGGGGTAACCTACGAGCAGTACTTC few 14 TRBJ2-7 TRBV6-2/TRBV6-3 .
CASSQDGLAANTGELFF TGTGCCAGCAGCCAAGATGGGCTAGCGGCGAACACCGGGGAGCTGTTTTTT few 17 TRBJ2-2 TRBV4-2 TRBD2
CSARGGAGLGNQPQHF TGCAGTGCCAGAGGGGGGGCCGGATTGGGCAATCAGCCCCAGCATTTT few 16 TRBJ1-5 TRBV20-1 .
CASSPSRPDTQYF TGTGCCAGCAGCCCCTCTAGACCAGATACGCAGTATTTT many 13 TRBJ2-3 TRBV7-2 .
CASSQQKDGNYGYTF TGCGCCAGCAGCCAGCAGAAGGACGGGAACTATGGCTACACCTTC few 15 TRBJ1-2 TRBV4-1 .
CASSIPGGNSNQPQHF TGTGCCAGCAGTATCCCAGGGGGAAATAGCAATCAGCCCCAGCATTTT . 16 TRBJ1-5 TRBV6-6 TRBD1
CASLDSSSGNTIYF TGTGCCAGCCTGGACAGTAGCTCTGGAAACACCATATATTTT few 14 TRBJ1-3 TRBV5-6 .
CASSRPGPSYNEQFF TGTGCCAGCAGCCGCCCGGGACCCTCTTACAATGAGCAGTTCTTC many 15 TRBJ2-1 TRBV7-9 .
CASSMRGRKYEQYF TGTGCCAGTAGTATGAGGGGACGAAAATACGAGCAGTACTTC . 14 TRBJ2-7 TRBV19 .
CASTNSYEQYF TGTGCCAGCACCAACTCCTACGAGCAGTACTTC few 11 TRBJ2-7 TRBV27 .
CAISHRGETQYF TGTGCCATCTCCCACCGGGGGGAGACCCAGTACTTC few 12 TRBJ2-5 TRBV6-2/TRBV6-3 .
CASSNLGGAGNEQFF TGTGCCAGCAGCAACCTGGGGGGGGCAGGCAATGAGCAGTTCTTC . 15 TRBJ2-1 TRBV6-5 .
CTRTSGNTIYF TGCACCCGGACATCTGGAAACACCATATATTTT once 11 TRBJ1-3 TRBV29-1 .
CASSLGLRVGQPQHF TGTGCCAGCAGCTTAGGGTTAAGGGTCGGTCAGCCCCAGCATTTT many 15 TRBJ1-5 TRBV7-2 .
CASSERGEQFF TGTGCCAGCAGTGAACGCGGGGAGCAGTTCTTC . 11 TRBJ2-1 TRBV6-1 .
CASSQPLRSYEQYF TGCGCCAGCAGCCAACCCCTTCGATCCTACGAGCAGTACTTC few 14 TRBJ2-7 TRBV4-1 .
CASSSGGLGKTEAFF TGTGCCAGCAGTTCTGGGGGTTTGGGGAAAACTGAAGCTTTCTTT . 15 TRBJ1-1 TRBV6-5 .
CASSPARRDLANTGELFF TGTGCCAGCAGCCCAGCCCGCAGGGATCTAGCGAACACCGGGGAGCTGTTTTTT few 18 TRBJ2-2 TRBV7-9 .
CASSLDSQPGEEAFF TGCGCCAGCAGCTTGGACTCCCAGCCTGGGGAGGAAGCTTTCTTT few 15 TRBJ1-1 TRBV5-1 .
CASSRTGSDYGYTF TGTGCCAGCAGCCGAACAGGGTCGGACTATGGCTACACCTTC . 14 TRBJ1-2 TRBV7-9 .
CASSYLGQGVETQYF TGTGCCAGCAGCTACCTCGGACAGGGGGTTGAGACCCAGTACTTC . 15 TRBJ2-5 TRBV11-2 TRBD1
CASSPRTGATYNSPLHF TGTGCCAGCAGCCCTCGGACAGGGGCAACCTATAATTCACCCCTCCACTTT . 17 TRBJ1-6 TRBV7-8 TRBD1
CASSYSTGSGTDTQYF TGTGCCAGCAGTTACTCGACAGGGAGTGGCACAGATACGCAGTATTTT many 16 TRBJ2-3 TRBV6-5 TRBD1
CASSQDRDGYTF TGTGCCAGCAGCCAAGATCGGGATGGCTACACCTTC few 12 TRBJ1-2 TRBV3-1 .
CASSSPRYDSQGETQYF TGCGCCAGCAGCTCGCCTCGATACGACTCCCAGGGCGAGACCCAGTACTTC few 17 TRBJ2-5 TRBV5-1 .